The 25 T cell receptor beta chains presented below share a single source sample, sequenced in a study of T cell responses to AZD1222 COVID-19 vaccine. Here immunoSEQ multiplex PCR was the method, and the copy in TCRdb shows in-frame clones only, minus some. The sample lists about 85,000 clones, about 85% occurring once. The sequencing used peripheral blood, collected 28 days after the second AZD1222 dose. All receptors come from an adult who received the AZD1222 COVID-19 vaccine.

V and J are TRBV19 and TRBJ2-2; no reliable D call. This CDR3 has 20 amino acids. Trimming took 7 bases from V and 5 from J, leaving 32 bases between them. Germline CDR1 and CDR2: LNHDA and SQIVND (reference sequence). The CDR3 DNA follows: TGTGCCAGTACAAAGAAATTTCCCGGCCATTTTGAAAAGGGTACCGGGGAGCTGTTTTTT. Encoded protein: CASTKKFPGHFEKGTGELFF. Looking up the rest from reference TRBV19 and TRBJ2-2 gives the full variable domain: DGGITQSPKYLFRKEGQNVTLSCEQNLNHDAMYWYRQDPGQGLRLIYYSQIVNDFQKGDIAEGYSVSREKKESFPLTVTSAQKNPTAFYLCASTKKFPGHFEKGTGELFFGEGSRLTVL.

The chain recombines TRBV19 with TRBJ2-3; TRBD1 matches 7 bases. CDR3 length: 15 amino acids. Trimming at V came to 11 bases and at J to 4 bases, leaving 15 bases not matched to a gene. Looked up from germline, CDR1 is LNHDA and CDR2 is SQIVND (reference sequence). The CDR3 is CAVLTGDIGADTQYF. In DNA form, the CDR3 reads TGTGCCGTCCTAACAGGGGACATCGGAGCAGATACGCAGTATTTT.

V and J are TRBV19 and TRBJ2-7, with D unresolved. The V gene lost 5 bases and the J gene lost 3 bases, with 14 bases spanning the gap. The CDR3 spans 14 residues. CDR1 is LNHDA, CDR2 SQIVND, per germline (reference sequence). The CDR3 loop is CASSPNLGLYEQYF. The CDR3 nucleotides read TGTGCCAGTAGTCCCAACCTCGGGCTCTACGAGCAGTACTTC.

The CDR3 is CASSQIERNYYEQYF. Written as DNA, the CDR3 is TGTGCCAGCAGCCAGATCGAACGAAACTACTACGAGCAGTACTTC. The chain combines TRBV16 with TRBJ2-7; D gene unclear. CDR1 and CDR2 from the germline V gene are KGHSY and FQNENV. There are 15 residues in the CDR3. Trimming cost V 3 bases and J 3 bases, with 15 bases left between them.

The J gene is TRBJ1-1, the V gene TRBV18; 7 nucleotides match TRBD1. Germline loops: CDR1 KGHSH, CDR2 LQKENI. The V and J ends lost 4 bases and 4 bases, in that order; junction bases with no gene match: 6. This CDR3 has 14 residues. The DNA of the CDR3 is TGTGCCAGCTCACTTGGACAGGAGGGCACTGAAGCTTTCTTT. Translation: CASSLGQEGTEAFF.

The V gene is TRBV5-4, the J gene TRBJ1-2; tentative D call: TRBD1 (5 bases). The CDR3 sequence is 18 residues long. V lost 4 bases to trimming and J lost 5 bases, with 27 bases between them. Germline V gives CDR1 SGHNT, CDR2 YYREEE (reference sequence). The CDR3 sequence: CASSGAHGGSASLYGYTF. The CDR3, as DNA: TGTGCCAGCAGCGGGGCCCACGGGGGATCCGCGAGCTTATATGGCTACACCTTC.

CDR3 coding DNA: TGTGCCAGCAGCCGTGAGCTGCGGACTAGCGGGGGGGCTAATACGCAGTATTTT. Its protein product is CASSRELRTSGGANTQYF. The V gene is TRBV4-2, the J gene TRBJ2-3; 15 bases agree with TRBD2. There are 18 residues in the CDR3. After removal of 4 bases from V and 7 bases from J, the junction contained 12 bases not matched to a gene. Germline CDR1 and CDR2: LGHNA and YNFKEQ.

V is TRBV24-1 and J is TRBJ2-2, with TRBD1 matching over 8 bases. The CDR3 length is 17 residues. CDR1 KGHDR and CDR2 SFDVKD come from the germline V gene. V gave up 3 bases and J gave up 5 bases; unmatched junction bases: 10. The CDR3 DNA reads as TGTGCCACCAGTGATACTGGCAGGGGGCGGGATACCGGGGAGCTGTTTTTT. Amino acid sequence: CATSDTGRGRDTGELFF.

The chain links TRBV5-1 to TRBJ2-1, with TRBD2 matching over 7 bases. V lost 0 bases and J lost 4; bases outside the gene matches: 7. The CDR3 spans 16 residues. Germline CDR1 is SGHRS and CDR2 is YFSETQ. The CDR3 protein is CASSLGGRGEYNEQFF. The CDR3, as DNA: TGCGCCAGCAGCTTGGGAGGCCGGGGGGAGTACAATGAGCAGTTCTTC.

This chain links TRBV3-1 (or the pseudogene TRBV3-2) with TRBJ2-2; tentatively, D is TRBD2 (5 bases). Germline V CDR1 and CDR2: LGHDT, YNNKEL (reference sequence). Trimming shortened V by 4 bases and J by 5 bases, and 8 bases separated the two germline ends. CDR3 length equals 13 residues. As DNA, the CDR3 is TGTGCCAGCAGCCCTGGACTGACCGGGGAGCTGTTTTTT. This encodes CASSPGLTGELFF.

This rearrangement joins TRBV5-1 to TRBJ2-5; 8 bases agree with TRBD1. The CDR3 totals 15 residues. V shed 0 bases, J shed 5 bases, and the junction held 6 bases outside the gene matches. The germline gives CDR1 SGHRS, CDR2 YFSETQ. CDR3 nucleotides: TGCGCCAGCAGCTTGGGATTCAGGGGGCAGGAGACCCAGTACTTC. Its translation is CASSLGFRGQETQYF.

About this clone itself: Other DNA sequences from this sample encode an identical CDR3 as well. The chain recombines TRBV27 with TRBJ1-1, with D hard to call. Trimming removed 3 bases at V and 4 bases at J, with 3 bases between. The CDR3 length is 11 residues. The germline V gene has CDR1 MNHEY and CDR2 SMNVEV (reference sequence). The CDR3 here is CASSLGTEAFF. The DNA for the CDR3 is TGTGCCAGCAGTTTGGGCACTGAAGCTTTCTTT.

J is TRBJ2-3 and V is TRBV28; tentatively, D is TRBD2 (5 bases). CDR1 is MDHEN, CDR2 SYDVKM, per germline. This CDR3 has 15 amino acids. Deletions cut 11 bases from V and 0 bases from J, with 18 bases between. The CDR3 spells CASPAPRTSTDTQYF. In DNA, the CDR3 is TGTGCCTCCCCGGCCCCCAGGACTAGCACAGATACGCAGTATTTT.

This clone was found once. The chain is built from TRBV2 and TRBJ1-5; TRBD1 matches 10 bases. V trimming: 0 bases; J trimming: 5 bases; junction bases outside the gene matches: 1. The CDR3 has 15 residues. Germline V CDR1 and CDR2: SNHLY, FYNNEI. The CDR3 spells CASSEATGGHQPQHF. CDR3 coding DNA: TGTGCCAGCAGTGAAGCGACAGGGGGCCATCAGCCCCAGCATTTT.

The CDR3 protein is CASSVAGDGNTIYF. The DNA for the CDR3 is TGTGCCAGCAGCGTAGCGGGGGATGGAAACACCATATATTTT. The V call is TRBV9, the J call TRBJ1-3; tentative D call: TRBD1 (5 bases). Germline lookup yields CDR1 SGDLS and CDR2 YYNGEE. The CDR3 consists of 14 residues. The ends were cut back, 0 bases at V and 3 bases at J, with 7 bases in the middle.

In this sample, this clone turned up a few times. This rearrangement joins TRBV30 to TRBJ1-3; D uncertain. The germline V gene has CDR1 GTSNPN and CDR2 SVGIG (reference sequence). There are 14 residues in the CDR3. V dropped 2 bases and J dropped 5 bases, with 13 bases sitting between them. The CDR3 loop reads CAWSHIGSRNTIYF. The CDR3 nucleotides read TGTGCCTGGAGTCATATCGGCAGCCGAAACACCATATATTTT.

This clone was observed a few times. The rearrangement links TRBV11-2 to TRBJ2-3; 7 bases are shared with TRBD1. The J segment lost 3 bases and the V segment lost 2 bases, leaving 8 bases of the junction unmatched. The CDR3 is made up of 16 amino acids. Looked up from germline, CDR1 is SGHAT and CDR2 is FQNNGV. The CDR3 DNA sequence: TGTGCCAGCAGCTTACTAGGGGGACAGCCGACAGATACGCAGTATTTT. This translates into CASSLLGGQPTDTQYF.

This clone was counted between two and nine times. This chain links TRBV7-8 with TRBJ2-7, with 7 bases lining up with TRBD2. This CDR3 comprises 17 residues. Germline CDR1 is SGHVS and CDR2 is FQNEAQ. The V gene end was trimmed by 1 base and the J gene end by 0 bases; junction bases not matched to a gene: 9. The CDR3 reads CASSLVAMRTSSYEQYF. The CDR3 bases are TGTGCCAGCAGCTTAGTCGCGATGAGGACTAGCTCCTACGAGCAGTACTTC.

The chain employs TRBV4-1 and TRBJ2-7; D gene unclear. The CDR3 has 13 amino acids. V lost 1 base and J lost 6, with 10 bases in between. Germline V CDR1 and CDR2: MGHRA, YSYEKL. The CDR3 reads CASSQVKGSEQYF. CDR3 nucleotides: TGCGCCAGCAGCCAAGTTAAGGGTTCCGAGCAGTACTTC.

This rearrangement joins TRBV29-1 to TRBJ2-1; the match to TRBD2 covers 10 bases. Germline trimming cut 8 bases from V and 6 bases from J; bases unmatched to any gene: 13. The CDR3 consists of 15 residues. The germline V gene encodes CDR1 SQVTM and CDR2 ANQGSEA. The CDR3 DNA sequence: TGCAGCTCCTCGGGGCTAGCGGGAGCTCTCAATGAGCAGTTCTTC. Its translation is CSSSGLAGALNEQFF.

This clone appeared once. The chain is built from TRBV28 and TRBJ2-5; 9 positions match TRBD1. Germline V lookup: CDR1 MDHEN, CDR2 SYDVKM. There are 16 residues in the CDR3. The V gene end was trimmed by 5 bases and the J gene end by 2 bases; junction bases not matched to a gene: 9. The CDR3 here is CASSVTAGQGQETQYF. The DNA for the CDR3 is TGTGCCAGCAGTGTTACCGCTGGACAGGGGCAAGAGACCCAGTACTTC.

This chain's CDR3 is CASSLRRGGSSYEQYF. The CDR3 bases are TGCGCCAGCAGCCTCCGCCGCGGCGGAAGCTCCTACGAGCAGTACTTC. V gene TRBV4-3 combines with J gene TRBJ2-7; D gene ambiguous. This CDR3 has 16 amino acids. Germline assignment: CDR1 LGHNA and CDR2 YSLEER. V shed 4 bases and J shed 0 bases, with 16 bases lying between them.

Here the CDR3 reads CASGPDGTDTQYF. Here the CDR3 DNA reads TGCGCCAGCGGACCCGACGGAACAGATACGCAGTATTTT. The chain uses TRBV5-1 and TRBJ2-3; no clear D gene. V was shortened by 7 bases and J by 3 bases, with 12 bases between the two germline ends. Germline V gives CDR1 SGHRS, CDR2 YFSETQ. The CDR3 contains 13 residues.

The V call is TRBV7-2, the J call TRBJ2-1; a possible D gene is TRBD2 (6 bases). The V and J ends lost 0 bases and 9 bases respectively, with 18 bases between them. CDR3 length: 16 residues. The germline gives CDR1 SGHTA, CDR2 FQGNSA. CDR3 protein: CASSLASGATVREQFF. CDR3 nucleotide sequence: TGTGCCAGCAGCTTAGCCTCGGGAGCCACCGTTCGTGAGCAGTTCTTC.

The CDR3, as DNA: TGTGCCAGCAGCCGGGGGGGACAGGTTAATGAAAAACTGTTTTTT. Amino acid sequence: CASSRGGQVNEKLFF. The genes are TRBV4-2 and TRBJ1-4; 8 nucleotides match TRBD1. CDR3 size: 15 residues. Germline V CDR1 and CDR2: LGHNA, YNFKEQ. The junction had 5 bases not matched to a gene; V was cut back by 4 bases and J by 4 bases.